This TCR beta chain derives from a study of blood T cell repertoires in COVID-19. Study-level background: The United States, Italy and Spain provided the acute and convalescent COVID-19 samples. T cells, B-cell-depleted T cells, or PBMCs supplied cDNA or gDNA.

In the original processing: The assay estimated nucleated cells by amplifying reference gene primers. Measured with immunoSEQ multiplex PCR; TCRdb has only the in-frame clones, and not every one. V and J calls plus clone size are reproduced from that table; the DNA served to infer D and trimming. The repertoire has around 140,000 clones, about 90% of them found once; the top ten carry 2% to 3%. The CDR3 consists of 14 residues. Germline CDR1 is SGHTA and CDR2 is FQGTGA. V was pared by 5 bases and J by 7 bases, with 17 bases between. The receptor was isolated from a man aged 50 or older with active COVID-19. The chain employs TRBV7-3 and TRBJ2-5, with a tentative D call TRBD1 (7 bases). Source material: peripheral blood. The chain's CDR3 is CASSAAGQSGTQYF. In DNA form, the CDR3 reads TGTGCCAGCAGCGCGGCGGGACAGTCGGGGACCCAGTACTTC.